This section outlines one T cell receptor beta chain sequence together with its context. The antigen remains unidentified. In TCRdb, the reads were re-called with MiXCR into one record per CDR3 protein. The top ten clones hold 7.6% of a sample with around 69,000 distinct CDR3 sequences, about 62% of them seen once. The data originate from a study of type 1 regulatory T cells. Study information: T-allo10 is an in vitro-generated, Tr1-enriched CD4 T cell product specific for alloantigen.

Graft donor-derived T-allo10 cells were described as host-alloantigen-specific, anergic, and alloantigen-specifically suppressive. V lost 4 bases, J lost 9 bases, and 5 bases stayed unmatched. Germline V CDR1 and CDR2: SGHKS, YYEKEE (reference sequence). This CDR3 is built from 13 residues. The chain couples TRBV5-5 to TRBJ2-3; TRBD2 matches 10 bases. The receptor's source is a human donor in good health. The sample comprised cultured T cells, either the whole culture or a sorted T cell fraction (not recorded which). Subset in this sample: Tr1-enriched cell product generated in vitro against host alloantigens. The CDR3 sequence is CASSLLAGDTQYF. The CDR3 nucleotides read TGTGCCAGCAGCCTGCTAGCGGGAGACACGCAGTATTTT.